Shown below are 16 T cell receptor beta chains from a single sample sequenced in a study of identifying expanded T cells in peripheral blood. The repertoire was sequenced with immunoSEQ multiplex PCR; TCRdb's copy has only in-frame clones and lacks some. The sample comprises more than 80,000 clones, around 88% of which are singletons, and 3% to 4% rests with the top ten. Sequenced input: blood. The receptors were gathered from a person aged 18 to 75 in good health.

V usage is TRBV7-8 and J usage is TRBJ2-7; D not certain. Trimming cost V 5 bases and J 2 bases, with 7 bases left between them. The CDR3 covers 12 residues. Looked up from germline, CDR1 is SGHVS and CDR2 is FQNEAQ. The CDR3 DNA reads TGTGCCAGCAGCCCACAGCCCTACGAGCAGTACTTC. The encoded protein is CASSPQPYEQYF.

This clone showed up just a few times. The V call is TRBV6-4, the J call TRBJ2-3; 10 nucleotides agree with TRBD1. V was pared by 5 bases and J by 3 bases, with 5 bases of the junction left unmatched. This CDR3 has 15 amino acids. The germline CDR1 and CDR2 sequences are MRHNA and SNTAGT. This CDR3 is CASSSGTGATDTQYF. The CDR3 DNA reads TGTGCCAGCAGTTCTGGGACAGGGGCTACAGATACGCAGTATTTT.

This chain joins TRBV28 and TRBJ1-2; D call uncertain. CDR1 and CDR2 (germline): MDHEN, SYDVKM. CDR3 length equals 14 residues. V was clipped by 5 bases and J by 4 bases, with 14 bases between them. The CDR3 DNA reads as TGTGCCAGCAGTCCCGGATTTCTAGGCTATGGCTACACCTTC. As protein: CASSPGFLGYGYTF.

This chain uses TRBV19 with TRBJ2-1, with TRBD2 matching 8 bases. The germline gives CDR1 LNHDA, CDR2 SQIVND (reference sequence). V lost 1 base to trimming and J lost 7 bases; unmatched junction nucleotides: 6. This CDR3 is 15 amino acids long. The CDR3 protein is CASSIVGGALNEQFF. The CDR3 DNA is TGTGCCAGTAGTATAGTCGGGGGGGCCCTAAATGAGCAGTTCTTC.

A note on this clone: Within the sample, other DNA sequences also encode this same CDR3. This chain links TRBV15 with TRBJ1-3, with unresolved D. Germline assignment: CDR1 LNHNV and CDR2 YYDKDF (reference sequence). Trimming shortened V by 0 bases and J by 0 bases, and 6 bases separated the two germline ends. The CDR3 extends over 15 amino acids. CDR3 DNA: TGTGCCACCAGCAGAGACCCTGGCTCTGGAAACACCATATATTTT. It codes for CATSRDPGSGNTIYF.

The table lists this clone with a count of one. The chain is built from TRBV6-1 and TRBJ1-1; TRBD1 might be the D (6 bases). The ends were cut back, 5 bases at V and 2 bases at J, with 12 bases in the middle. Germline loops: CDR1 MNHNS, CDR2 SASEGT. The CDR3 contains 14 residues. The CDR3 loop is CASSTETGNTEAFF. The CDR3 DNA reads as TGTGCCAGCAGTACCGAGACAGGTAACACTGAAGCTTTCTTT.

The chain recombines TRBV4-1 with TRBJ1-4; 7 nucleotides match TRBD1. Germline V gives CDR1 MGHRA, CDR2 YSYEKL. The CDR3 is 14 amino acids. V was pared by 4 bases and J by 8 bases, with 7 bases of the junction left unmatched. The CDR3 sequence: CASSRRGTVEKLFF. The CDR3 region has the DNA TGCGCCAGCAGCCGCCGCGGGACAGTAGAAAAACTGTTTTTT.

The V gene is TRBV28, the J gene TRBJ1-5, with 9 bases lining up with TRBD1. The V gene's germline CDR1 is MDHEN and CDR2 SYDVKM. This CDR3 is built from 14 residues. J gave up 7 bases and V 6 bases, and 7 bases lay outside the gene matches. This CDR3 reads CASSTGTGQQPQHF. CDR3 nucleotides: TGTGCCAGCAGCACCGGGACAGGGCAACAGCCCCAGCATTTT. The variable domain in full, completed from reference TRBV28 and TRBJ1-5, reads DVKVTQSSRYLVKRTGEKVFLECVQDMDHENMFWYRQDPGLGLRLIYFSYDVKMKEKGDIPEGYSVSREKKERFSLILESASTNQTSMYLCASSTGTGQQPQHFGDGTRLSIL.

The chain couples TRBV9 to TRBJ2-3; tentatively, D is TRBD1 (6 bases). The CDR3 runs to 21 residues. Deletions cut 0 bases from V and 3 bases from J, with 29 bases between. Per germline, CDR1 SGDLS and CDR2 YYNGEE. CDR3 coding DNA: TGTGCCAGCAGCGTAGACCCCCCGAGGATTGGGGTACCCACAGGGACAGATACGCAGTATTTT. Its translation: CASSVDPPRIGVPTGTDTQYF.

This chain connects TRBV5-1 to TRBJ2-3; D might be TRBD1 (5 bases). V was pared by 5 bases and J by 5 bases, with 12 bases between. Germline CDR1 is SGHRS and CDR2 is YFSETQ. The CDR3 has 13 amino acids. The CDR3 here is CASSEGRGDTQYF. For the CDR3, the DNA is TGCGCCAGCAGTGAAGGAAGGGGAGATACGCAGTATTTT. Together with reference TRBV5-1 and TRBJ2-3, the CDR3 gives the full variable domain: KAGVTQTPRYLIKTRGQQVTLSCSPISGHRSVSWYQQTPGQGLQFLFEYFSETQRNKGNFPGRFSGRQFSNSRSEMNVSTLELGDSALYLCASSEGRGDTQYFGPGTRLTVL.

The chain recombines TRBV6-1 with TRBJ2-7; maybe TRBD2 (5 bases). Germline V gene lookup returns CDR1 MNHNS and CDR2 SASEGT. The V end lost 6 bases, the J end lost 3 bases, and 18 bases lay between the germline ends. The CDR3 length is 15 residues. The CDR3 sequence is CASSLSDGESYEQYF. CDR3 DNA: TGTGCCAGCAGCCTCTCGGACGGGGAAAGCTACGAGCAGTACTTC.

This chain joins TRBV7-2 and TRBJ1-2; D remains ambiguous. Germline V gene sequence: CDR1 SGHTA, CDR2 FQGNSA. V was clipped by 4 bases and J by 3 bases, with 12 bases between them. The CDR3 is 14 amino acids. CDR3 amino acids: CASSSPSADYGYTF. CDR3 sequence (DNA): TGTGCCAGCAGCTCCCCCTCCGCCGACTATGGCTACACCTTC.

The V gene is TRBV15, the J gene TRBJ2-1; TRBD1 is a possible D gene (5 bases). The CDR3 has 14 residues. V was trimmed by 1 base and J by 9 bases, leaving 13 bases between them. Germline CDR1 LNHNV, CDR2 YYDKDF (reference sequence). CDR3 coding DNA: TGTGCCACCAGCAGAGTTGCCACTACAGGTGAGCAGTTCTTC. It specifies CATSRVATTGEQFF. Complete variable domain (other parts from reference TRBV15 and TRBJ2-1): DAMVIQNPRYQVTQFGKPVTLSCSQTLNHNVMYWYQQKSSQAPKLLFHYYDKDFNNEADTPDNFQSRRPNTSFCFLDIRSPGLGDTAMYLCATSRVATTGEQFFGPGTRLTVL.

The V and J genes are TRBV27 and TRBJ2-2, with 8 nucleotides matching TRBD1. The CDR3 runs to 16 residues. Germline V lookup: CDR1 MNHEY, CDR2 SMNVEV (reference sequence). V lost 8 bases, J lost 7 bases, and 15 bases stayed unmatched. CDR3 sequence reads: CASHPRGSTGGGELFF. The CDR3 DNA reads TGTGCCAGCCACCCCCGAGGATCCACAGGGGGCGGGGAGCTGTTTTTT.

This rearrangement joins TRBV30 to TRBJ2-1; no definite D call. Trimming shortened V by 0 bases and J by 7 bases, and 13 bases separated the two germline ends. The CDR3 totals 14 residues. Germline lookup yields CDR1 GTSNPN and CDR2 SVGIG (reference sequence). CDR3 in DNA: TGTGCCTGGAGTGTCATTTTGGGAAAGAATGAGCAGTTCTTC. Protein: CAWSVILGKNEQFF.

The chain is built from TRBV6-4 and TRBJ2-5; the match to TRBD2 covers 8 bases. The CDR3 runs to 15 residues. From germline, CDR1 is MRHNA and CDR2 SNTAGT. The V and J ends lost 4 bases and 2 bases, in that order; junction bases with no gene match: 6. The chain's CDR3 is CASSVVAGSQETQYF. CDR3 DNA: TGTGCCAGCAGTGTGGTAGCGGGATCGCAAGAGACCCAGTACTTC.